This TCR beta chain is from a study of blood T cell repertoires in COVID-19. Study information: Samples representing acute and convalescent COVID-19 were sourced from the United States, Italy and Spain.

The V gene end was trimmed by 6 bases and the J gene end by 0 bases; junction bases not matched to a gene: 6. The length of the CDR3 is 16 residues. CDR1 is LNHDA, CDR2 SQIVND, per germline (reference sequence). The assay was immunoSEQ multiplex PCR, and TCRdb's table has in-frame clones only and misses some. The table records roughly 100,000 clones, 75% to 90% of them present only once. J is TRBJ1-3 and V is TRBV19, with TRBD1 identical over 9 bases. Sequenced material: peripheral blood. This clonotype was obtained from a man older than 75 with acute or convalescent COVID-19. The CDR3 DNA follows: TGTGCCAGTAGGGACAGGGGAACGATCTCTGGAAACACCATATATTTT. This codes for CASRDRGTISGNTIYF.